The present T cell receptor beta chain was sequenced within a study of T cells in localized non-small cell lung cancer. Whole-study results and caveats: An association was observed between higher blood T cell density and longer overall survival. For the top 100 tumor clones, a median roughly 56 also appeared in adjacent lung. It was uninvolved adjacent lung that showed the highest T cell clonality, exceeding tumor.

The CDR3 runs 13 residues. Losses at the gene ends were 4 bases for V and 8 bases for J; bases not matched to a gene: 6. Germline V gene data show CDR1 as SGDLS and CDR2 as YYNGEE. Notes on this clone: As yet, its antigen is unknown.

Here immunoSEQ multiplex PCR was the method, and the copy in TCRdb shows in-frame clones only, minus some. The table records roughly 66,000 clones, 90% of them present only once. Here the sequenced sample was peripheral blood, taken before any cancer treatment. The TCR originated in a woman aged 35-70 years with stage I lung adenocarcinoma. V is TRBV9 and J is TRBJ2-1; 7 positions match TRBD2. The CDR3 protein is CASSSGLVDEQFF. The DNA for the CDR3 is TGTGCCAGCAGCTCTGGACTAGTCGATGAGCAGTTCTTC.